These 14 T cell receptor beta chains were sequenced from one sample in a study of CD8+CD57+ T cells in acquired aplastic anemia. CD8+CD57+ cell expansion, shown by flow cytometry, had occurred in the patients selected for sequencing. The template used for profiling TCR beta VDJ and CDR3 was genomic DNA. TCRdb re-derived calls from the reads in MiXCR, one entry per CDR3 protein. The sample comprises under 500,000 distinct CDR3 sequences, around 30% of which are singletons, and 0.7% to 1% rests with the top ten. Sequenced input: sorted CD4+, CD8+, or CD8+CD57+ T cells (not recorded which) from PBMCs. Every receptor here comes from a human donor with aplastic anemia.

This clonotype was counted ten times or more. The J gene is TRBJ1-2, the V gene TRBV19; 7 bases fit TRBD1. The trim removed 0 bases at V and 6 bases at J, leaving 7 bases unmatched. This CDR3 contains 15 residues. CDR1 is LNHDA, CDR2 SQIVND, per germline (reference sequence). CDR3 nucleotide sequence: TGTGCCAGTAGTATAGAGAGGGTACAGGGGCATGGCTACACCTTC. Protein product: CASSIERVQGHGYTF.

This chain uses TRBV6-6 with TRBJ1-2; D perhaps matches TRBD1 (5 bases). Per the germline V gene, CDR1 is MNHNY and CDR2 is SVGAGI (reference sequence). The length of the CDR3 is 12 residues. The ends were cut back, 7 bases at V and 4 bases at J, with 10 bases in the middle. The CDR3 reads CASNPGGYGYTF. For the CDR3, the DNA is TGTGCCAGCAACCCCGGGGGCTATGGCTACACCTTC.

The rearrangement uses TRBV2 and TRBJ1-5, with TRBD1 as a possible D gene (6 bases). V was shortened by 6 bases and J by 5 bases, with 17 bases between the two germline ends. Germline-derived CDR1 and CDR2 are SNHLY and FYNNEI. The CDR3 has 15 residues. Here the CDR3 DNA reads TGTGCCAGCAGGAAACCGGGACATACACATCAGCCCCAGCATTTT. It is translated as CASRKPGHTHQPQHF.

This clonotype was detected ten times or more. The V and J genes are TRBV19 and TRBJ1-5; the D is unclear. V gave up 2 bases and J gave up 2 bases, with 13 bases separating them. The germline CDR1 and CDR2 sequences are LNHDA and SQIVND (reference sequence). The CDR3 has 16 amino acids. The CDR3 loop is CASSITAGVRNQPQHF. Written as DNA, the CDR3 is TGTGCCAGTAGTATAACTGCAGGAGTCCGCAATCAGCCCCAGCATTTT.

This clonotype was found many times. This chain uses TRBV19 with TRBJ1-1; D is ambiguous. This CDR3 is built from 15 residues. The germline CDR1 and CDR2 sequences are LNHDA and SQIVND (reference sequence). V shed 6 bases and J shed 0 bases, with 14 bases lying between them. CDR3 sequence: CASSLKLTLNTEAFF. The CDR3, as DNA: TGTGCCAGTAGCCTTAAACTCACGCTGAACACTGAAGCTTTCTTT.

The chain combines TRBV15 with TRBJ1-2, with 7 bases that match TRBD1. The CDR3 covers 14 residues. Germline CDR1 reads LNHNV; CDR2 reads YYDKDF (reference sequence). The V segment lost 2 bases and the J segment 8 bases; nucleotides outside the gene matches: 8. Written as DNA, the CDR3 is TGTGCCACCAGCAGAATAACAGGGGCGTGGGGCTACACCTTC. The encoded protein is CATSRITGAWGYTF.

The rearrangement links TRBV5-1 to TRBJ2-6, with a weak D call TRBD2 (6 bases). Germline V gene lookup returns CDR1 SGHRS and CDR2 YFSETQ. This CDR3 spans 16 amino acids. The V and J ends lost 0 bases and 2 bases respectively, with 9 bases between them. Here the CDR3 DNA reads TGCGCCAGCAGCTTGGCCGGGACTGCTGGGGCCAACGTCCTGACTTTC. Protein: CASSLAGTAGANVLTF. Supplemented by reference TRBV5-1 and TRBJ2-6, the full variable domain reads KAGVTQTPRYLIKTRGQQVTLSCSPISGHRSVSWYQQTPGQGLQFLFEYFSETQRNKGNFPGRFSGRQFSNSRSEMNVSTLELGDSALYLCASSLAGTAGANVLTFGAGSRLTVL.

This clonotype was counted a few times. This chain links TRBV3-1 with TRBJ2-1; 12 positions match TRBD2. Germline CDR1 LGHDT, CDR2 YNNKEL (reference sequence). There are 16 residues in the CDR3. With 4 bases clipped from V and 5 bases from J, the junction kept 6 bases outside the gene matches. The CDR3 region is CASSPRTSGTNNEQFF. In DNA form, the CDR3 reads TGTGCCAGCAGCCCGAGGACTAGCGGGACTAACAATGAGCAGTTCTTC.

This clonotype was observed a few times. V is TRBV18 and J is TRBJ1-6, with no clear D. Trimming removed 2 bases at V and 9 bases at J, with 8 bases between. The germline CDR1 and CDR2 sequences are KGHSH and LQKENI. The CDR3 runs 13 residues. CDR3 amino acids: CASSPSRISPLHF. For the CDR3, the DNA is TGTGCCAGCTCACCATCAAGGATTTCACCCCTCCACTTT.

This sequence joins TRBV5-5 and TRBJ1-2; 11 positions match TRBD1. The CDR3 spans 15 residues. Germline V gene sequence: CDR1 SGHKS, CDR2 YYEKEE (reference sequence). Trimming removed 2 bases from V and 5 bases from J; junction bases left unmatched: 5. The CDR3 region has the DNA TGTGCCAGCAGCTTTGGACAGGGGGCTGAATATGGCTACACCTTC. It yields the protein CASSFGQGAEYGYTF.

This clonotype was picked up many times. The chain recombines TRBV25-1 with TRBJ2-2, with unresolved D. Germline lookup yields CDR1 MGHDK and CDR2 SYGVNS. The CDR3 spans 15 residues. Trimming took 2 bases from V and 2 from J, leaving 9 bases between them. CDR3 DNA: TGTGCCAGCAGTGAAAGGGTTTTTAACACCGGGGAGCTGTTTTTT. Encoded protein: CASSERVFNTGELFF.

This clonotype was seen a handful of times. The chain combines TRBV5-1 with TRBJ2-7; 7 bases are a match to TRBD2. J gave up 4 bases and V 1 base, and 14 bases lay outside the gene matches. Germline-derived CDR1 and CDR2 are SGHRS and YFSETQ. This CDR3 has 17 residues. CDR3 region: CASSLSLIGGREYEQYF. DNA for the CDR3: TGCGCCAGCAGCTTGAGTCTAATCGGAGGGCGGGAGTACGAGCAGTACTTC.

The table lists this clonotype with many counts. The genes are TRBV7-2 and TRBJ2-3, with TRBD1 identical over 8 bases. In germline, CDR1 is SGHTA, CDR2 FQGNSA. The CDR3 runs to 14 residues. The trim removed 2 bases at V and 6 bases at J, leaving 4 bases unmatched. For the CDR3, the DNA is TGTGCCAGCAGCTTACAGGGGGCCGGGGATACGCAGTATTTT. Translating gives CASSLQGAGDTQYF. The complete variable domain, with remaining parts taken from reference TRBV7-2 and TRBJ2-3, reads GAGVSQSPSNKVTEKGKDVELRCDPISGHTALYWYRQSLGQGLEFLIYFQGNSAPDKSGLPSDRFSAERTGGSVSTLTIQRTQQEDSAVYLCASSLQGAGDTQYFGPGTRLTVL.

There are many counts of this clonotype. V gene TRBV29-1 combines with J gene TRBJ1-1; no clear D. The V end lost 8 bases, the J end lost 3 bases, and 13 bases lay between the germline ends. Germline lookup yields CDR1 SQVTM and CDR2 ANQGSEA. The CDR3 contains 12 residues. CDR3 in amino acids: CSIGRGDTEAFF. For the CDR3, the DNA is TGCAGCATCGGACGGGGTGACACTGAAGCTTTCTTT.